This is a list of T cell receptor beta chains from one sample in a study of blood T cells in healthy people across ages. Using its own MiXCR run on the 5' RACE reads, TCRdb lists one record per CDR3 protein. The sample holds over 300,000 distinct CDR3 sequences, about 52% seen once. The sample was blood. The receptor source for this set is a man in his sixties in good health. CDR3s include the opening cysteine and the closing phenylalanine or tryptophan. D genes are given only for firm matches. The size entry is marked missing in some rows and otherwise reads once, few, many or a size class.

TRBJ2-4,TRBD2,-,TRBV20-1,TGCAGTGCTGGGGGACACCGGGGACTAGCGGGGGGCCCCCGTGTATACAATGAGCAGTACTTC,CSAGGHRGLAGGPRVYNEQYF
TRBJ1-2,-,-,TRBV5-1,TGCGCCAGCAGCTTCCTGAATAATGGCTACACCTTC,CASSFLNNGYTF
TRBJ2-1,TRBD2,-,TRBV3-1,TGTGCCAGCAGCGCTTGGACTAGCGGCGATGAGCAGTTCTTC,CASSAWTSGDEQFF
TRBJ1-6,-,-,TRBV5-1,TGCGCCAGCAGCTTGGGGAGGTTTTCACCCCTCCACTTT,CASSLGRFSPLHF
TRBJ2-1,TRBD2,-,TRBV7-9,TGTGCCAGCAGCTTAGCACGTGGGGGGAGGGCCAAGAATGAGCAGTTCTTC,CASSLARGGRAKNEQFF
TRBJ2-5,TRBD1,-,TRBV6-5,TGTGCCAGCAGTTTACAGGGGGAGACCCAGTACTTC,CASSLQGETQYF
TRBJ2-3,TRBD2,few,TRBV13,TGTGCCAGCAGCCCAAGGGTTCTAGCGGGGGGCGTTGGAGATACGCAGTATTTT,CASSPRVLAGGVGDTQYF
TRBJ2-7,-,few,TRBV5-1,TGCGCCAGCAGCCCCGCCGGGCCCTCCTACGAGCAGTACTTC,CASSPAGPSYEQYF
TRBJ2-3,TRBD2,-,TRBV27,TGTGCCAGCAGTTTATCGGGACTAGCGGGAGGGCCGAGAGATACGCAGTATTTT,CASSLSGLAGGPRDTQYF
TRBJ1-2,TRBD1,few,TRBV20-1,TGCAGTGCTAGAGATCAGGGGGAGCATGGCTACACCTTC,CSARDQGEHGYTF
TRBJ1-2,TRBD1,many,TRBV28,TGTGCCAGCAGTCCACCGGGACAGGGGGATGGCTACACCTTC,CASSPPGQGDGYTF
TRBJ2-7,-,few,TRBV11-3,TGTGCCAGCAGCCCCAGAGACAGCGCCGAGCAGTACTTC,CASSPRDSAEQYF
TRBJ1-6,-,-,TRBV27,TGTGCCAGCTCCGGACAGCAGAATTCACCCCTCCACTTT,CASSGQQNSPLHF
TRBJ2-7,TRBD1,once,TRBV27,TGTGCCAGCTACCAGGGGGTAGATTACGAGCAGTACTTC,CASYQGVDYEQYF
TRBJ2-1,TRBD2,-,TRBV20-1,TGCAGTGCGGACCCGGGAGGACGTGAGCAGTTCTTC,CSADPGGREQFF
TRBJ2-1,TRBD2,few,TRBV6-2/TRBV6-3,TGTGCCAGCAGTTCTACTAGCGGGAGTGGAAATGAGCAGTTCTTC,CASSSTSGSGNEQFF
TRBJ1-1,TRBD1,-,TRBV20-1,TGCAGTGCGGAAAGACAGGGAGGAAACACTGAAGCTTTCTTT,CSAERQGGNTEAFF
TRBJ1-6,-,-,TRBV6-5,TGTGCCAGCAGGACAGGTGGCCTAAGGAATTCACCCCTCCACTTT,CASRTGGLRNSPLHF
TRBJ2-3,-,-,TRBV19,TGTGCCAGTAGTATCGATCATACGCAGTATTTT,CASSIDHTQYF
TRBJ1-2,-,-,TRBV20-1,TGCAGTGCTAGAGGATCCGGGATGACCACGGGCTACACCTTC,CSARGSGMTTGYTF
TRBJ2-2,-,-,TRBV18,TGTACCAGCTCACCGGGAAGGTTTGCCAGAGAAGGGATACCCGGGGAGCTGTTTTTT,CTSSPGRFAREGIPGELFF
TRBJ2-3,-,-,TRBV5-4,TGTGCCAGCAGCTTACATCCAGGGACAGATACGCAGTATTTT,CASSLHPGTDTQYF
TRBJ1-5,-,-,TRBV6-1,TGTGCCAGCAGTGAAGGTGGAGGAGGCAGCAATCAGCCCCAGCATTTT,CASSEGGGGSNQPQHF
TRBJ2-3,-,-,TRBV20-1,TGCAGTGCTAGAGAGTGGCCGGGGGTAAGGGATACGCAGTATTTT,CSAREWPGVRDTQYF
TRBJ2-7,-,-,TRBV6-6,TGTGCCAGCAGCTACCGGGAGATCGGGACCTCCTACGAGCAGTACTTC,CASSYREIGTSYEQYF
TRBJ2-7,TRBD2,-,TRBV6-2/TRBV6-3,TGTGCCAGCAGTTACTCGCGACTAGCGGGAACCTCCCAGTACTTC,CASSYSRLAGTSQYF
TRBJ2-3,TRBD2,few,TRBV6-1,TGTGCCAGCAGCCTCCAGGCTAGCGGGGCACGTGATACGCAGTATTTT,CASSLQASGARDTQYF
TRBJ2-6,TRBD1,few,TRBV5-1,TGCGCCAGCAGCCTAAGGGCCGGGACAGCGAGGTCTGGGGCCAACGTCCTGACTTTC,CASSLRAGTARSGANVLTF
TRBJ2-5,TRBD1,few,TRBV27,TGTGCCAGCAGTTTATTAACAGGGGGTATGAAAGAGACCCAGTACTTC,CASSLLTGGMKETQYF
TRBJ2-5,TRBD2,-,TRBV20-1,TGCAGTGCTCCCAGTCGGACTAGCGAGGGAGAGACCCAGTACTTC,CSAPSRTSEGETQYF
TRBJ2-3,-,-,TRBV7-6,TGTGCCAGCAGCGTAAGTCAGGGAGATACGCAGTATTTT,CASSVSQGDTQYF
TRBJ2-7,-,few,TRBV18,TGTGCCAGCTCACCTGGACGGGGAGCCTACGAGCAGTACTTC,CASSPGRGAYEQYF
TRBJ2-1,-,-,TRBV7-2,TGTGCCAGCAGCTTAGGCAAGTTGATCGGTGAGCAGTTCTTC,CASSLGKLIGEQFF
TRBJ2-6,-,few,TRBV7-2,TGTGCCAGCAGCTTACCGACAGGCCCTGGGGCCAACGTCCTGACTTTC,CASSLPTGPGANVLTF
TRBJ2-7,TRBD2,-,TRBV27,TGTGCCAGCAGTTTAACGGGGGGGCCGACCCCCTACGAGCAGTACTTC,CASSLTGGPTPYEQYF
TRBJ2-1,-,-,TRBV7-2,TGTGCCAGCAGCTCAACCGGGACAGCGGGCTACAATGAGCAGTTCTTC,CASSSTGTAGYNEQFF
TRBJ2-7,-,-,TRBV29-1,TGCAGCGTTGGGGAGGAGCCCTACGAGCAGTACTTC,CSVGEEPYEQYF
TRBJ2-5,-,-,TRBV4-2,TGTGCCAGCAGCCAAGGTAAAGGGGCCCAAGAGACCCAGTACTTC,CASSQGKGAQETQYF
TRBJ2-3,-,-,TRBV27,TGTGCCAGCAGCTCTACACGGTACACAGATACGCAGTATTTT,CASSSTRYTDTQYF
TRBJ2-2,-,-,TRBV12-3/TRBV12-4,TGTGCCAGCAGCCCAGCCCCGGGAAACGTCCGCACGAACGCCGGGGAGCTGTTTTTT,CASSPAPGNVRTNAGELFF
TRBJ1-6,-,-,TRBV12-5,TGTGCTAGTGGTTTATATTCGGGAAAGGAGTCCTATAATTCGCCCCTCCACTTT,CASGLYSGKESYNSPLHF
TRBJ2-7,TRBD2,few,TRBV10-3,TGTGCCATCAGTGAGTCGGAGGGAGGGCCCTCCGAGCAGTACTTC,CAISESEGGPSEQYF
TRBJ1-2,-,once,TRBV14,TGTGCCAGCAGCCCGAAACAGGGTTATGGCTACACCTTC,CASSPKQGYGYTF
TRBJ2-7,-,-,TRBV30,TGTGCCTACCGGGTTTACGAGCAGTACTTC,CAYRVYEQYF
TRBJ2-2,TRBD1,once,TRBV6-5,TGTGCCAGCAGTTACGAAGGGGGCAGGGAGCTGTTTTTT,CASSYEGGRELFF
TRBJ2-1,TRBD2,-,TRBV20-1,TGCAGTGCTAGAGTCCCCCGGGGGGAAAACTACAATGAGCAGTTCTTC,CSARVPRGENYNEQFF
TRBJ1-2,-,-,TRBV12-3/TRBV12-4,TGTGCCAGCAGTTTAGTTAGGCAGTACTATGGCTACACCTTC,CASSLVRQYYGYTF
TRBJ2-4,TRBD1,-,TRBV6-6,TGTGCCAGCAGTTACCACGACAGGGCAAACATTCAGTACTTC,CASSYHDRANIQYF
TRBJ2-3,-,-,TRBV7-6,TGTGCCAGCAGCTCCCTTAGGGGGAGGCGACCAGATACGCAGTATTTT,CASSSLRGRRPDTQYF
TRBJ2-4,-,few,TRBV20-1,TGCAGTGCGCATGGGGTAGATGGGAACATTCAGTACTTC,CSAHGVDGNIQYF
TRBJ1-2,-,-,TRBV29-1,TGCAGCGTTGCATACACCACTAACTATGGCTACACCTTC,CSVAYTTNYGYTF
TRBJ2-5,-,few,TRBV5-1,TGCGCCAGCAGCTTGTATGGGACCCAGTACTTC,CASSLYGTQYF
TRBJ2-1,TRBD2,many,TRBV20-1,TGCAGTGCTCCTAGCGGGGGGGCCAATGAGCAGTTCTTC,CSAPSGGANEQFF
TRBJ1-1,-,-,TRBV3-1,TGTGCCAGCAGCCAGGGCCTTACAAAGAACACTGAAGCTTTCTTT,CASSQGLTKNTEAFF
TRBJ2-3,TRBD2,once,TRBV7-8,TGTGCCAGCAGCCCGGGACTAGCCGACCCCCAAGATACGCAGTATTTT,CASSPGLADPQDTQYF
TRBJ2-3,TRBD1,-,TRBV6-6,TGTGCCAGCAGCCCGACAGGGGGAAGCACAGATACGCAGTATTTT,CASSPTGGSTDTQYF
TRBJ1-2,TRBD1,few,TRBV10-3,TGTGCCATCAGGGACCCTAGACAGGGATATAACTATGGCTACACCTTC,CAIRDPRQGYNYGYTF
TRBJ2-1,TRBD1,-,TRBV5-8,TGTGCCAGCAGCTTGGGGGACAGTGGAAGCAACAATGAGCAGTTCTTC,CASSLGDSGSNNEQFF